The sequence of this TCR beta chain was determined in a study of CD8+CD57+ T cells in acquired aplastic anemia. About the study: The DNA of sorted CD4+ and CD8+ cells averaged approximately 2.9 ug.

The TCR beta profiling, which covered VDJ combination and CDR3 sequence, was carried out using genomic DNA as the template. TCRdb processed the reads anew with MiXCR; each CDR3 protein has one entry. This table holds roughly 160,000 distinct CDR3 sequences, roughly 63% found once. The clonotype was recovered from a human donor in good health. The sample comprised sorted CD4+, CD8+, or CD8+CD57+ T cells (not recorded which) from PBMCs.

The DNA for the CDR3 is TGTGCCAGCAGCGTCGGATACGAGCAGTACTTC. Its translation: CASSVGYEQYF. V is TRBV5-6 and J is TRBJ2-7; D is uncertain. The V gene lost 4 bases and the J gene lost 4 bases, with 6 bases spanning the gap. The germline V gene encodes CDR1 SGHDT and CDR2 YYEEEE. The CDR3 is 11 residues long.